Presented here are 20 T cell receptor beta chains from one specimen sequenced in a study of cytomegalovirus exposure and HLA in healthy donors. With 60 Vbeta and 13 Jbeta primers, the PCR was carried out. Libraries were prepared by immunoSEQ multiplex PCR; TCRdb keeps only in-frame clonotypes and omits some of them. Of roughly 150,000 clones listed, around 80% are singletons. What was sequenced was PBMCs. The source is a man aged 25 to 40 in good health.

The genes are TRBV19 and TRBJ2-7, with TRBD2 matching over 11 bases. CDR3 length: 16 amino acids. Germline loops: CDR1 LNHDA, CDR2 SQIVND (reference sequence). V was clipped by 4 bases and J by 0 bases; unmatched bases: 5. CDR3 region: CASSTHGTSGSYEQYF. Here the CDR3 DNA reads TGTGCCAGTAGTACCCATGGGACTAGCGGCTCCTACGAGCAGTACTTC.

The chain is built from TRBV7-2 and TRBJ2-5, with 8 bases matching TRBD1. The CDR3 extends over 15 amino acids. V was clipped by 5 bases and J by 5 bases; unmatched bases: 10. CDR1 SGHTA and CDR2 FQGNSA come from the germline V gene. The CDR3 sequence: CASSPRQGMGETQYF. CDR3 in DNA: TGTGCCAGCAGCCCAAGACAGGGGATGGGGGAGACCCAGTACTTC.

The rearrangement uses TRBV7-2 and TRBJ2-3; TRBD2 might be the D (6 bases). Trimming removed 8 bases from V and 3 bases from J, with 18 bases in between. The CDR3 sequence is 15 residues long. Germline values: CDR1 SGHTA, CDR2 FQGNSA. The DNA of the CDR3 is TGTGCCAGCGGGGGGTCTAGATCAACAACAGATACGCAGTATTTT. Translation gives CASGGSRSTTDTQYF.

This clone was seen a handful of times. The chain employs TRBV7-6 and TRBJ2-5; TRBD2 aligns across 12 bases. With 5 bases clipped from V and 1 base from J, the junction kept 5 bases outside the gene matches. The germline CDR1 and CDR2 sequences are SGHVS and FNYEAQ. The CDR3 extends over 16 amino acids. CDR3 sequence (DNA): TGTGCCAGCAGCAACCCGACTAGCGGGAGCCAAGAGACCCAGTACTTC. This translates into CASSNPTSGSQETQYF.

The V and J genes are TRBV28 and TRBJ1-5, with D perhaps matching TRBD1 (5 bases). The CDR3 covers 15 residues. Germline lookup yields CDR1 MDHEN and CDR2 SYDVKM. Trimming pared 8 bases from V and 5 bases from J, leaving 19 bases between. The chain's CDR3 is CASRPSRGLDQPQHF. The CDR3 DNA reads as TGTGCCAGCCGTCCTTCGCGGGGGTTAGATCAGCCCCAGCATTTT.

This rearrangement joins TRBV9 to TRBJ2-1; D uncertain. Germline values: CDR1 SGDLS, CDR2 YYNGEE. This CDR3 contains 11 residues. V was cut by 2 bases and J by 9 bases, with 6 bases left in between. CDR3 coding DNA: TGTGCCAGCAGCGTGAGTAGTGAGCAGTTCTTC. Translation gives CASSVSSEQFF.

DNA of the CDR3: TGTGCCAGCAGTTTGTCGCGGCAGGGGGCGAACGAGCAGTACTTC. Protein product: CASSLSRQGANEQYF. The chain links TRBV27 to TRBJ2-7; 8 bases agree with TRBD1. The CDR3 extends over 15 amino acids. V gave up 3 bases and J gave up 5 bases; unmatched junction bases: 9. Germline V gene data show CDR1 as MNHEY and CDR2 as SMNVEV (reference sequence).

The chain joins TRBV28 to TRBJ1-4; weak D call: TRBD1 (5 bases). Germline CDR1 and CDR2: MDHEN and SYDVKM. Trimming left V 6 bases short and J 5 bases short, with 16 bases between. The CDR3 is 15 residues long. For the CDR3, the DNA is TGTGCCAGCAGCCCTGGGGGGGTGCCGAATGAAAAACTGTTTTTT. The encoded protein is CASSPGGVPNEKLFF.

The chain is built from TRBV5-1 and TRBJ1-5; a weak D match, TRBD1 (5 bases). The CDR3 runs to 14 residues. Germline CDR1 reads SGHRS; CDR2 reads YFSETQ. V gave up 0 bases and J gave up 7 bases, with 11 bases separating them. CDR3 bases: TGCGCCAGCAGCTTGGGGGGGGAAGGACAGCCCCAGCATTTT. It yields the protein CASSLGGEGQPQHF.

This chain links TRBV19 with TRBJ1-5; D is unresolved. Germline V gene sequence: CDR1 LNHDA, CDR2 SQIVND (reference sequence). Trimming pared 8 bases from V and 3 bases from J, leaving 5 bases between. The CDR3 loop spans 11 amino acids. The CDR3 loop is CASGTNQPQHF. In nucleotides, the CDR3 is TGTGCCAGTGGCACCAATCAGCCCCAGCATTTT.

In its sample, this clone was seen once. CDR3 protein: CASSQVGGEKLFF. The CDR3 DNA is TGTGCCAGCAGCCAAGTGGGAGGTGAAAAACTGTTTTTT. The rearrangement joins TRBV14 to TRBJ1-4; the D is unclear. The CDR3 is 13 amino acids. CDR1 is SGHDN and CDR2 is FVKESK in the germline V gene. V lost 1 base, J lost 7 bases, and 7 bases lay in between.

The gene calls are TRBV9 and TRBJ2-1, with 10 bases aligning to TRBD2. This CDR3 has 15 residues. CDR1 is SGDLS, CDR2 YYNGEE, per germline. V lost 0 bases, J lost 10 bases, and 7 bases stayed unmatched. The CDR3 sequence is CASSVGTSGRKEQFF. CDR3 nucleotides: TGTGCCAGCAGCGTAGGGACTAGCGGACGGAAGGAGCAGTTCTTC.

The chain combines TRBV7-9 with TRBJ2-1, with 9 bases fitting TRBD2. The CDR3 extends over 17 amino acids. Germline V gene lookup returns CDR1 SEHNR and CDR2 FQNEAQ (reference sequence). Germline trimming cut 5 bases from V and 2 bases from J; bases unmatched to any gene: 10. In DNA form, the CDR3 reads TGTGCCAGCAGCCAGGGCGGCGGGAGGGGGCCCTACAATGAGCAGTTCTTC. As protein: CASSQGGGRGPYNEQFF.

J is TRBJ2-7 and V is TRBV4-1, with D perhaps TRBD2 (6 bases). This CDR3 comprises 14 residues. Per germline, CDR1 MGHRA and CDR2 YSYEKL. The germline V and J ends were trimmed by 10 bases and 3 bases, with 19 bases remaining between them. CDR3 nucleotides: TGCGCCACCTCGGTGGTCCCGGAGGGCTACGAGCAGTACTTC. Translated, it gives CATSVVPEGYEQYF.

The rearrangement joins TRBV6-4 to TRBJ2-3; 10 nucleotides agree with TRBD2. In germline, CDR1 is MRHNA, CDR2 SNTAGT. CDR3 length: 16 residues. V lost 0 bases and J lost 3; bases outside the gene matches: 3. The CDR3 nucleotides read TGTGCCAGCAGTGACTCGGTAGCGGGAGGTACAGATACGCAGTATTTT. Protein: CASSDSVAGGTDTQYF.

On this clone itself: A read error may produce the germline difference seen at one junction end. The chain is built from TRBV7-9 and TRBJ2-3, with 8 positions matching TRBD2. CDR3 size: 16 residues. The germline V gene has CDR1 SEHNR and CDR2 FQNEAQ (reference sequence). The CDR3 DNA follows: TGTTCCAGCAGCTTCATCGGGCTAGCGGGCCAAGATACGCAGTATTTT. It is translated as CSSSFIGLAGQDTQYF.

The rearrangement joins TRBV27 to TRBJ2-3; 8 bases are shared with TRBD2. CDR3 length: 14 amino acids. The junction had 7 bases not matched to a gene; V was cut back by 6 bases and J by 5 bases. In germline, CDR1 is MNHEY, CDR2 SMNVEV (reference sequence). Here the CDR3 reads CASRSKRELDTQYF. The CDR3 DNA is TGTGCCAGCAGATCCAAGCGGGAGCTAGATACGCAGTATTTT.

This rearrangement joins TRBV21-1 to TRBJ1-2. TRBV21-1 is shown as a pseudogene. This CDR3 spans 16 amino acids. Written as DNA, the CDR3 is TGTGCCAGCAGCACCAGGACCGCGGAGGACTACTATGGCTACACCTTC. Protein product: CASSTRTAEDYYGYTF.

The chain recombines TRBV28 with TRBJ2-3, with 10 bases lining up with TRBD2. The CDR3 contains 13 residues. The germline V gene has CDR1 MDHEN and CDR2 SYDVKM. Trimming removed 8 bases from V and 3 bases from J; junction bases left unmatched: 2. CDR3 bases: TGTGCCAGCGAGCGGGAGGGGACAGATACGCAGTATTTT. This codes for CASEREGTDTQYF.

The chain combines TRBV2 with TRBJ2-1; 7 bases agree with TRBD2. Unmatched junction bases numbered 5, after V lost 2 bases and J lost 4 bases. There are 15 residues in the CDR3. Germline V gene data show CDR1 as SNHLY and CDR2 as FYNNEI. The CDR3 loop is CASSERRGWYNEQFF. CDR3 bases: TGTGCCAGCAGTGAACGGCGGGGGTGGTACAATGAGCAGTTCTTC.